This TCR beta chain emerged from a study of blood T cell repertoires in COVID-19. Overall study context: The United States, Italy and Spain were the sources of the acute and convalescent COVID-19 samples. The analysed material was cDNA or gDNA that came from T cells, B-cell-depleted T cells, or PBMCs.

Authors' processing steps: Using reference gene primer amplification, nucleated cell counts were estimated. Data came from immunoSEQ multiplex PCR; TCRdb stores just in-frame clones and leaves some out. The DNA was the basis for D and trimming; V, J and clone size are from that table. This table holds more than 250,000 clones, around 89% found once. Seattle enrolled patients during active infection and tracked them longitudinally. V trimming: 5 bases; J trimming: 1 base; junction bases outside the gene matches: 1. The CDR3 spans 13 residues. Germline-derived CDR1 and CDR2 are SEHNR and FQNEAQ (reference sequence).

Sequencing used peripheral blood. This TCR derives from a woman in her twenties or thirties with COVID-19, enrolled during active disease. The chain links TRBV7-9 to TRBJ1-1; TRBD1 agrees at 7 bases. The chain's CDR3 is CASSRTGNTEAFF. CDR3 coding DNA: TGTGCCAGCAGCAGGACAGGGAACACTGAAGCTTTCTTT.